This TCR beta chain was recorded in a study of regulatory T cells in long-lasting Graves disease. Points from the study as a whole: TRBV28, TRBJ1-2 and TRBJ2-5 emerged as the favored segments in persistent disease.

This clonotype was counted many times. Antigen: not known. HTBI primers from iRepertoire and Arm-PCR of CDR3 regions yielded the TCR beta libraries. MiXCR, applied by TCRdb to the multiplex PCR reads, yields one record per CDR3 protein. The profile shows under 800,000 distinct CDR3 sequences, under 20% of them singletons. Time point denoted: newly diagnosed GD, antithyroid drugs for less than 3 months. From PBMCs, RNA was extracted and then used to make the TCR library. Trimming stripped 6 bases from V and 5 bases from J, with 11 bases between. The CDR3 extends over 12 amino acids. This same sample was also taken into another study, of T cells in Graves' hyperthyroidism and ophthalmopathy. Per that study: The hyperthyroidism was newly diagnosed and had lasted under 2 months; the patients were aged 18 to 65.

Sequencing was performed on peripheral blood mononuclear cells (PBMCs), taken at new diagnosis, from a patient treated with antithyroid drugs. This TCR derives from a woman under 40 with Graves disease. The V and J genes are TRBV12-3 or TRBV12-4 and TRBJ2-7; perhaps TRBD1 as D (6 bases). The CDR3 DNA follows: TGTGCCAGCAGATACGGGACAAACGAGCAGTACTTC. Translation gives CASRYGTNEQYF.